This passage covers 11 T cell receptor beta chains from one sample sequenced in a study of T-cell memory formation after mild COVID-19. MiXCR, run by TCRdb on the 5' RACE reads, gives a single entry per CDR3 protein. The sample has 280,000 or so distinct CDR3 sequences; around 8% are singletons. Input material: PBMCs or a T cell subset sorted from them (not recorded which). The receptors here all came from a man younger than 30 who had mild COVID-19 (a few samples of this study predate the infection). Cell type and time point are not known.

The chain employs TRBV30 and TRBJ1-3; D gene uncertain. The CDR3 sequence is 14 residues long. The germline gives CDR1 GTSNPN, CDR2 SVGIG (reference sequence). V lost 0 bases and J 1 base, leaving 7 bases between the germline ends. This CDR3 reads CAWSVSSSGNTIYF. The DNA for the CDR3 is TGTGCCTGGAGTGTCAGCTCTTCTGGAAACACCATATATTTT.

This clonotype was observed many times. The chain couples TRBV7-3 to TRBJ2-2; 10 bases are shared with TRBD2. The J segment lost 6 bases and the V segment lost 5 bases, leaving 24 bases of the junction unmatched. The CDR3 has 21 amino acids. CDR1 SGHTA and CDR2 FQGTGA come from the germline V gene. The CDR3 reads CASSPLPPSGGRGGTAGELFF. The CDR3 nucleotides are TGTGCCAGCAGCCCCCTACCCCCTAGCGGGGGCCGAGGAGGGACCGCCGGGGAGCTGTTTTTT.

This clonotype was observed a handful of times. V is TRBV28 and J is TRBJ2-4; no definite D call. CDR1 MDHEN and CDR2 SYDVKM come from the germline V gene. Trimming took off 3 bases at V and 0 bases at J, with 9 bases between the two ends. This CDR3 has 15 residues. The CDR3 sequence: CASSFLGLAKNIQYF. As DNA, the CDR3 is TGTGCCAGCAGTTTTCTCGGGCTAGCCAAAAACATTCAGTACTTC.

By share, this clonotype counts as medium-sized. The chain recombines TRBV7-3 with TRBJ2-2, with D possibly matching TRBD2 (7 bases). This CDR3 contains 16 residues. V was cut by 1 base and J by 0 bases, with 9 bases left in between. CDR1 and CDR2 from the germline V gene are SGHTA and FQGTGA. The CDR3 spells CASSLRGGSNTGELFF. CDR3 nucleotide sequence: TGTGCCAGCAGCTTAAGGGGGGGCTCGAACACCGGGGAGCTGTTTTTT.

This clonotype occurred many times. The chain has TRBV6-2 or TRBV6-3 and TRBJ1-2; D may be TRBD1 (5 bases). V lost 5 bases, J lost 7 bases, and 20 bases lay in between. CDR3 size: 15 residues. Germline V lookup: CDR1 MNHEY, CDR2 SVGEGT. This CDR3 reads CASSKSSGTMGGYTF. CDR3 nucleotides: TGTGCCAGCAGTAAATCTTCCGGGACGATGGGTGGCTACACCTTC.

The chain joins TRBV7-2 to TRBJ1-1; 8 positions agree with TRBD1. After removal of 6 bases from V and 2 bases from J, the junction contained 11 bases not matched to a gene. Germline CDR1 and CDR2: SGHTA and FQGNSA. CDR3 length: 16 residues. The CDR3 nucleotides read TGTGCCAGCAGGCCCCACAGGGGGGCGGGAAACACTGAAGCTTTCTTT. Translating it yields CASRPHRGAGNTEAFF.

This chain joins TRBV7-2 and TRBJ2-3; 7 bases match TRBD1. Looked up from germline, CDR1 is SGHTA and CDR2 is FQGNSA. Trimming removed 2 bases from V and 1 base from J; junction bases left unmatched: 6. The CDR3 is made up of 16 amino acids. The CDR3 DNA is TGTGCCAGCAGCTTAAGTAGACAGGGAGGCACAGATACGCAGTATTTT. Translating it yields CASSLSRQGGTDTQYF.

This clonotype showed up just a few times. The CDR3 DNA follows: TGTGCCACCAGCACGACAGTGACGGTCACTGAAGCTTTCTTT. This codes for CATSTTVTVTEAFF. This chain joins TRBV15 and TRBJ1-1, with D possibly TRBD1 on 5 matching bases. The V end was cut by 4 bases, the J end by 4 bases, with 13 bases between. The length of the CDR3 is 14 residues. Germline values: CDR1 LNHNV, CDR2 YYDKDF (reference sequence). The variable domain in full, completed from reference TRBV15 and TRBJ1-1, reads DAMVIQNPRYQVTQFGKPVTLSCSQTLNHNVMYWYQQKSSQAPKLLFHYYDKDFNNEADTPDNFQSRRPNTSFCFLDIRSPGLGDTAMYLCATSTTVTVTEAFFGQGTRLTVV.

This clonotype was seen repeatedly, ten times or more. V usage is TRBV4-3 and J usage is TRBJ2-7; 7 bases map to TRBD1. The germline V gene encodes CDR1 LGHNA and CDR2 YSLEER. CDR3 length: 15 amino acids. Trimming removed 1 base from V and 2 bases from J; junction bases left unmatched: 5. The chain's CDR3 is CASSQGRDSPYEQYF. The CDR3 nucleotides read TGCGCCAGCAGCCAAGGAAGGGACAGCCCCTACGAGCAGTACTTC.

This clonotype was counted at least ten times. The chain joins TRBV9 to TRBJ1-4; the match to TRBD1 covers 7 bases. V dropped 4 bases and J dropped 4; count of bases not matched to a gene: 7. The CDR3 sequence is 15 residues long. Germline V gene lookup returns CDR1 SGDLS and CDR2 YYNGEE. The DNA of the CDR3 is TGTGCCAGCAGCCCCAGGGGGAGGGATAATGAAAAACTGTTTTTT. This gives the protein CASSPRGRDNEKLFF. The entire variable domain, with the rest obtained from reference TRBV9 and TRBJ1-4, is as follows: DSGVTQTPKHLITATGQRVTLRCSPRSGDLSVYWYQQSLDQGLQFLIQYYNGEERAKGNILERFSAQQFPDLHSELNLSSLELGDSALYFCASSPRGRDNEKLFFGSGTQLSVL.

This clonotype was found a few times. The chain couples TRBV7-9 to TRBJ2-5; D perhaps matches TRBD1 (6 bases). Germline V gene sequence: CDR1 SEHNR, CDR2 FQNEAQ (reference sequence). V lost 7 bases to trimming and J lost 4 bases, with 28 bases between them. The CDR3 extends over 18 amino acids. The CDR3 reads CASTVLHSQGSTRETQYF. As DNA, the CDR3 is TGTGCCAGCACCGTACTACATTCGCAGGGGTCGACGAGAGAGACCCAGTACTTC. The entire variable domain, with the rest obtained from reference TRBV7-9 and TRBJ2-5, is as follows: DTGVSQNPRHKITKRGQNVTFRCDPISEHNRLYWYRQTLGQGPEFLTYFQNEAQLEKSRLLSDRFSAERPKGSFSTLEIQRTEQGDSAMYLCASTVLHSQGSTRETQYFGPGTRLLVL.